The 6 T cell receptor beta chains below all came from one sample that was sequenced in a study of CD8 T cells in Susac syndrome. A quantity of about 0.5 to 1 ug RNA underwent reverse transcription using random hexamers. Each CDR3 protein gets one entry after TCRdb re-called the immunoSEQ multiplex PCR reads with MiXCR. Of 150,000 to 200,000 distinct CDR3 sequences in the sample, approximately 93% were seen once. Sequencing was performed on CD4+ T cells from PBMCs. These receptors all stem from a human donor with multiple sclerosis.

This clonotype was seen just once. J is TRBJ2-1 and V is TRBV7-9; 7 bases agree with TRBD2. The ends lost 3 bases at V and 5 bases at J; junction bases unmatched: 13. Germline V gene sequence: CDR1 SEHNR, CDR2 FQNEAQ (reference sequence). This CDR3 comprises 17 residues. This chain's CDR3 is CASSFEGWREWDNEQFF. As DNA, the CDR3 is TGTGCCAGCAGCTTTGAAGGGTGGCGGGAGTGGGACAATGAGCAGTTCTTC.

The chain recombines TRBV30 with TRBJ2-5; D unclear. CDR1 is GTSNPN, CDR2 SVGIG, per germline (reference sequence). Trimming removed 0 bases at V and 4 bases at J, with 6 bases between. This CDR3 region has 12 residues. CDR3 sequence: CAWSVLLETQYF. CDR3 coding DNA: TGTGCCTGGAGTGTACTATTAGAGACCCAGTACTTC.

The chain combines TRBV20-1 with TRBJ2-7; D call uncertain. There are 12 residues in the CDR3. The germline V gene has CDR1 DFQATT and CDR2 SNEGSKA (reference sequence). Trimming shortened V by 6 bases and J by 7 bases, and 16 bases separated the two germline ends. The CDR3: CSADGLGGEQYF. The CDR3 region has the DNA TGCAGTGCGGACGGCCTAGGTGGGGAGCAGTACTTC.

V gene TRBV9 combines with J gene TRBJ2-7, with D tentatively TRBD2 (6 bases). The CDR3 is 15 residues long. The germline V gene has CDR1 SGDLS and CDR2 YYNGEE. V was cut by 0 bases and J by 1 base, with 11 bases left in between. The CDR3 loop reads CASSVGLRGSYEQYF. CDR3 sequence (DNA): TGTGCCAGCAGCGTAGGGCTTCGGGGGTCCTACGAGCAGTACTTC.

The chain joins TRBV9 to TRBJ2-2; 14 nucleotides match TRBD2. V shed 4 bases and J 4 bases; nucleotides not matched to a gene: 6. The V gene's germline CDR1 is SGDLS and CDR2 YYNGEE. The CDR3 runs 17 residues. CDR3 coding DNA: TGTGCCAGCAGCCCCCAGACTAGCGGGAGGGCCACCGGGGAGCTGTTTTTT. Translated, it gives CASSPQTSGRATGELFF.

The rearrangement joins TRBV3-1 to TRBJ2-3; TRBD2 matches 12 bases. The CDR3 is 14 amino acids. The V segment lost 2 bases and the J segment 9 bases; nucleotides outside the gene matches: 3. Germline values: CDR1 LGHDT, CDR2 YNNKEL (reference sequence). The DNA for the CDR3 is TGTGCCAGCAGCCAACTAGCGGGAGGGCTCACGCAGTATTTT. It specifies CASSQLAGGLTQYF.